This T cell receptor (beta chain) was captured in a study of OX40 agonist ivuxolimab in advanced cancers. Findings and caveats of the study: The average count of expanded clones was higher among CD8+ T cells than among CD4+.

Trimming left V 2 bases short and J 0 bases short, with 1 base between. Germline loops: CDR1 LNHDA, CDR2 SQIVND (reference sequence). The CDR3 consists of 12 residues. This clone was recorded a few times. Its antigen remains unidentified. Distinct nucleotide sequences in the sample also encode this CDR3. Samples were taken at baseline and on day 1 of cycles 4 and 7. Repertoires were generated with immunoSEQ multiplex PCR, while TCRdb's copy carries only in-frame clones and drops some. Here the sample spans roughly 150,000 clones, roughly 92% being singletons. The chain is built from TRBV19 and TRBJ1-1; D gene unclear. The sequence was obtained from an adult with an advanced solid tumor such as melanoma, head and neck, liver or kidney cancer. Sequencing used CD4+ or CD8+ T cells sorted from blood, obtained in a trial of the OX40 agonist ivuxolimab. CDR3 residues: CASSILNTEAFF. In DNA form, the CDR3 reads TGTGCCAGTAGTATATTGAACACTGAAGCTTTCTTT.